This T cell receptor beta chain comes out of a study of blood T cell repertoires in COVID-19. Study-level information: Acute-phase and convalescent COVID-19 samples originated in the United States, Italy and Spain. PBMCs, B-cell-depleted T cells, or T cells provided the cDNA or gDNA that made up the material.

The CDR3 is 12 residues long. Germline CDR1 reads SGHAT; CDR2 reads FQNNGV. V was cut by 4 bases and J by 4 bases, with 8 bases left in between. Some clones are missing from TCRdb's copy, which holds only in-frame ones; the method was immunoSEQ multiplex PCR. Found here are about 170,000 clones, roughly 82% of them singletons; the top ten hold 6.5% to 9%. The clonotype was recovered from a middle-aged woman with COVID-19, enrolled during active disease. This rearrangement joins TRBV11-2 to TRBJ2-7; D remains ambiguous. The source material was peripheral blood. CDR3 sequence (DNA): TGTGCCAGCAGCTACACAGATTACGAGCAGTACTTC. This codes for CASSYTDYEQYF.